The 21 T cell receptor beta chains below come from one sample, sequenced in a study of early T cells in non-severe SARS-CoV-2 infection. TCRdb reanalysed the 5' RACE reads using MiXCR and keeps one entry per CDR3 protein. The table shows fewer than 35,000 distinct CDR3 sequences, with roughly 7.2% occurring only once. Sequencing was carried out using whole blood. The receptors were sampled from an adult who was a healthcare worker with PCR-confirmed SARS-CoV-2 infection or an uninfected control (not recorded which).

This clonotype was observed at least ten times. This chain uses TRBV29-1 with TRBJ2-7, with D tentatively TRBD1 (5 bases). The germline V gene has CDR1 SQVTM and CDR2 ANQGSEA. This CDR3 is built from 13 residues. V gave up 5 bases and J gave up 5 bases, with 16 bases separating them. CDR3 loop: CSVRRGSGDEQYF. In nucleotides, the CDR3 is TGCAGCGTTCGAAGGGGCTCAGGCGACGAGCAGTACTTC.

Ten or more counts support this clonotype. The rearrangement uses TRBV28 and TRBJ2-3, with 10 bases identical to TRBD2. Germline assignment: CDR1 MDHEN and CDR2 SYDVKM. V gave up 3 bases and J gave up 5 bases; unmatched junction bases: 8. The CDR3 is made up of 16 amino acids. The DNA for the CDR3 is TGTGCCAGCAGTTTCCCAGCGGGAGGGCCGATAGATACGCAGTATTTT. As protein: CASSFPAGGPIDTQYF.

This clonotype was seen many times. J is TRBJ1-2 and V is TRBV20-1; TRBD1 matches at 7 bases. With V trimmed by 5 bases and J by 0 bases, 6 bases remained unmatched. Germline CDR1 is DFQATT and CDR2 is SNEGSKA (reference sequence). This CDR3 spans 14 amino acids. CDR3 DNA: TGCAGTGCTGAGGACAGGCCAGCTAACTATGGCTACACCTTC. Amino acid sequence: CSAEDRPANYGYTF.

This clonotype is labeled medium-sized. The V and J genes are TRBV7-2 and TRBJ2-7; TRBD1 might be the D (5 bases). This CDR3 is built from 15 residues. In germline, CDR1 is SGHTA, CDR2 FQGNSA. The germline V and J ends were trimmed by 2 bases and 4 bases, with 15 bases remaining between them. CDR3 amino acids: CASSLSKGNSYEQYF. The CDR3 DNA reads as TGTGCCAGCAGCTTAAGTAAGGGGAACTCATACGAGCAGTACTTC.

There are many counts of this clonotype. This chain links TRBV18 with TRBJ2-3, with TRBD2 matching 8 bases. V trimming: 1 base; J trimming: 6 bases; junction bases outside the gene matches: 6. Germline V gives CDR1 KGHSH, CDR2 LQKENI. This CDR3 is built from 15 residues. CDR3 loop: CASSPQVAGTDTQYF. The CDR3 nucleotides read TGTGCCAGCTCACCACAAGTAGCGGGAACGGATACGCAGTATTTT.

The chain recombines TRBV7-9 with TRBJ2-1; TRBD2 matches at 16 bases. The CDR3 is 21 residues long. CDR1 is SEHNR, CDR2 FQNEAQ, per germline (reference sequence). V dropped 2 bases and J dropped 0; count of bases not matched to a gene: 10. CDR3 loop: CASSLSYPGLAGGLSYNEQFF. For the CDR3, the DNA is TGTGCCAGCAGCTTAAGCTATCCGGGACTAGCGGGAGGGCTCTCCTACAATGAGCAGTTCTTC.

In its sample, this clonotype was seen many times. The rearrangement joins TRBV11-2 to TRBJ2-1; D not resolved. V was shortened by 5 bases and J by 4 bases, with 12 bases between the two germline ends. Germline-derived CDR1 and CDR2 are SGHAT and FQNNGV. The CDR3 has 14 amino acids. The DNA of the CDR3 is TGTGCCAGCAGCGCACAGAGTTTGTACAATGAGCAGTTCTTC. It translates to CASSAQSLYNEQFF.

This clonotype was seen ten or more times. The rearrangement joins TRBV20-1 to TRBJ2-7; tentative D call: TRBD2 (5 bases). V was cut by 3 bases and J by 4 bases, with 13 bases left in between. The CDR3 has 13 amino acids. CDR1 and CDR2 from the germline V gene are DFQATT and SNEGSKA (reference sequence). CDR3 in amino acids: CSASSLADYEQYF. The DNA for the CDR3 is TGCAGTGCTAGCTCCCTAGCTGATTACGAGCAGTACTTC.

This clonotype was found many times. V and J are TRBV28 and TRBJ2-4; weak D call: TRBD2 (6 bases). Per the germline V gene, CDR1 is MDHEN and CDR2 is SYDVKM. This CDR3 comprises 15 residues. CDR3 protein: CAEAPEGLAKNIQYF. CDR3 bases: TGTGCAGAGGCCCCGGAGGGGTTAGCCAAAAACATTCAGTACTTC.

This clonotype was observed at least ten times. The V gene is TRBV4-3, the J gene TRBJ2-5; TRBD2 matches 8 bases. Germline V gene sequence: CDR1 LGHNA, CDR2 YSLEER. The J segment lost 2 bases and the V segment lost 5 bases, leaving 13 bases of the junction unmatched. The CDR3 consists of 17 residues. In DNA form, the CDR3 reads TGCGCCAGCAGCGTAAGGAACGATTTAGCGGGGCAAGAGACCCAGTACTTC. Protein sequence: CASSVRNDLAGQETQYF.

This clonotype appeared many times. The V call is TRBV12-3 or TRBV12-4, the J call TRBJ1-1; D may be TRBD1 (5 bases). Trimming removed 3 bases at V and 7 bases at J, with 6 bases between. CDR3 length: 11 residues. CDR3 sequence (DNA): TGTGCCAGCAGTTTGGGGGTTGAAGCTTTCTTT. Translated: CASSLGVEAFF.

This clonotype was recorded only once. Being one base from a much bigger clone, this may be a read error. The chain has TRBV20-1 and TRBJ1-5, with D unclear. The germline V and J ends were trimmed by 2 bases and 4 bases, with 6 bases remaining between them. The CDR3 has 12 residues. The germline gives CDR1 DFQATT, CDR2 SNEGSKA (reference sequence). The chain's CDR3 is CSARRRNQPQHF. Here the CDR3 DNA reads TGCAGTGCTAGACGGAGGAATCAGCCCCAGCATTTT.

This clonotype came up a few times. The rearrangement uses TRBV19 and TRBJ2-1; 9 bases agree with TRBD2. This CDR3 region has 17 residues. Trimming removed 5 bases from V and 8 bases from J; junction bases left unmatched: 16. Germline CDR1 and CDR2: LNHDA and SQIVND (reference sequence). The CDR3 nucleotides read TGTGCCAGTAGTCCCCGCCTTAGCGGGAGCCGTGGGGATGAGCAGTTCTTC. It translates to CASSPRLSGSRGDEQFF.

This clonotype showed up many times. The chain recombines TRBV20-1 with TRBJ2-1, with D perhaps assigned TRBD1 or TRBD2 (5 bases each). The CDR3 consists of 14 residues. V was clipped by 5 bases and J by 6 bases, with 17 bases between them. Germline V gives CDR1 DFQATT, CDR2 SNEGSKA (reference sequence). Here the CDR3 reads CSAGRDRLFNEQFF. CDR3 coding DNA: TGCAGTGCTGGCCGGGACCGACTCTTCAATGAGCAGTTCTTC.

This clonotype was seen ten or more times. V is TRBV29-1 and J is TRBJ1-2; D remains ambiguous. Deletions cut 0 bases from V and 8 bases from J, with 13 bases between. Germline V gives CDR1 SQVTM, CDR2 ANQGSEA. CDR3 size: 13 residues. As DNA, the CDR3 is TGCAGCGTTGAAGATCTCATACGGGGAGGCTACACCTTC. Residues: CSVEDLIRGGYTF.

In this sample, this clonotype turned up many times. V is TRBV7-9 and J is TRBJ2-5, with D perhaps TRBD1 (5 bases). The V and J ends lost 3 bases and 3 bases respectively, with 5 bases between them. This CDR3 region has 12 residues. In germline, CDR1 is SEHNR, CDR2 FQNEAQ (reference sequence). CDR3: CASSLDKETQYF. The CDR3 DNA reads as TGTGCCAGCAGCTTGGACAAAGAGACCCAGTACTTC. The whole variable domain, filled in from reference TRBV7-9 and TRBJ2-5, reads DTGVSQNPRHKITKRGQNVTFRCDPISEHNRLYWYRQTLGQGPEFLTYFQNEAQLEKSRLLSDRFSAERPKGSFSTLEIQRTEQGDSAMYLCASSLDKETQYFGPGTRLLVL.

This rearrangement joins TRBV30 to TRBJ2-7; 8 bases line up with TRBD2. From germline, CDR1 is GTSNPN and CDR2 SVGIG (reference sequence). The CDR3 runs to 13 residues. V was pared by 3 bases and J by 1 base, with 2 bases of the junction left unmatched. Here the CDR3 DNA reads TGTGCCTGGAGACTAGCGGAGTCCTACGAGCAGTACTTC. Residues: CAWRLAESYEQYF.

This clonotype was seen ten or more times. The chain links TRBV19 to TRBJ1-5; perhaps TRBD1 as D (5 bases). Germline CDR1 is LNHDA and CDR2 is SQIVND (reference sequence). Trimming pared 9 bases from V and 0 bases from J, leaving 21 bases between. The CDR3 runs 17 residues. In DNA, the CDR3 is TGTGCCAGCCAGGCGAAAGACAGAAGAGATAGCAATCAGCCCCAGCATTTT. Protein: CASQAKDRRDSNQPQHF.

This clonotype was recorded a few times. The rearrangement joins TRBV4-3 to TRBJ2-2; TRBD2 matches at 7 bases. This CDR3 region has 18 residues. The junction had 14 bases not matched to a gene; V was cut back by 1 base and J by 6 bases. Germline loops: CDR1 LGHNA, CDR2 YSLEER. CDR3 bases: TGCGCCAGCAGCCAAGTGGGAGGGAGGGCCGTCGGGTCCGGGGAGCTGTTTTTT. Translation: CASSQVGGRAVGSGELFF.

The chain recombines TRBV6-2 or TRBV6-3 with TRBJ2-6; D remains ambiguous. Germline V gene sequence: CDR1 MNHEY, CDR2 SVGEGT. The CDR3 has 17 amino acids. The V and J ends lost 2 bases and 1 base respectively, with 12 bases between them. The CDR3 loop is CASSYGVPLSGANVLTF. The CDR3 region has the DNA TGTGCCAGCAGTTACGGGGTTCCCCTTTCTGGGGCCAACGTCCTGACTTTC.

The sample holds many counts of this clonotype. The V call is TRBV25-1, the J call TRBJ1-5; 7 positions agree with TRBD1. The length of the CDR3 is 16 residues. In germline, CDR1 is MGHDK, CDR2 SYGVNS. With 2 bases clipped from V and 0 bases from J, the junction kept 4 bases outside the gene matches. In DNA, the CDR3 is TGTGCCAGCAGTGAAGACAGGGCCGATAGCAATCAGCCCCAGCATTTT. This translates into CASSEDRADSNQPQHF. Full variable domain (remainder filled in from reference TRBV25-1 and TRBJ1-5): EADIYQTPRYLVIGTGKKITLECSQTMGHDKMYWYQQDPGMELHLIHYSYGVNSTEKGDLSSESTVSRIRTEHFPLTLESARPSHTSQYLCASSEDRADSNQPQHFGDGTRLSIL.